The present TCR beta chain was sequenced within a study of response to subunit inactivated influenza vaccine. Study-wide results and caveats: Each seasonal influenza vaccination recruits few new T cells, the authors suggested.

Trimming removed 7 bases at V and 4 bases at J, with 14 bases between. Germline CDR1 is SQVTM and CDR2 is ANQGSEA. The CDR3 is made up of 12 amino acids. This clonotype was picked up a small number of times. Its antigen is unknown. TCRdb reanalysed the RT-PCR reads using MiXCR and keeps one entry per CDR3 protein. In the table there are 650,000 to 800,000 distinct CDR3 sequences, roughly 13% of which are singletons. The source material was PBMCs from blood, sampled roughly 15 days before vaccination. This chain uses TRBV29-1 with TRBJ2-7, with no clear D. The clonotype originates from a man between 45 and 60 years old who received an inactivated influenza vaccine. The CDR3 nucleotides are TGCAGCGCCAAAGGCAGTGGGTACGAGCAGTACTTC. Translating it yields CSAKGSGYEQYF.